This is a list of T cell receptor beta chains from one sample in a study of high-grade serous ovarian cancer treatment subgroups. Assay used: immunoSEQ multiplex PCR; TCRdb lists only in-frame clones, some missing. The sample includes approximately 4,200 clones, approximately 81% seen only once; the top ten take around 7.6%. The sample consisted of tumor tissue. These receptors all come from a human donor with high-grade serous ovarian cancer. The CDR3 runs from the conserved cysteine through the conserved F or W. A D gene is named only where the DNA matches it firmly. Size values are once, few and many counts, or a class for expanded clones, and some rows have none.

abundance: .
j_gene: TRBJ2-7
d_gene: TRBD1
len: 16
v_gene: TRBV28
CDR3nt: TGTGCCAGCAGTTTAGGCCTGACAGGGGGTGGGGACGAGCAGTACTTC
CDR3aa: CASSLGLTGGGDEQYF

abundance: few
j_gene: TRBJ2-1
d_gene: TRBD2
len: 15
v_gene: TRBV10-1
CDR3nt: TGCGCCAGCAGTCCTCCCGGCGGGGGTGTGTATGAGCAGTTCTTC
CDR3aa: CASSPPGGGVYEQFF

abundance: few
j_gene: TRBJ1-2
d_gene: TRBD1
len: 13
v_gene: TRBV2
CDR3nt: TGTGCCAGGGGACAGGGATTCAACTATGGCTACACCTTC
CDR3aa: CARGQGFNYGYTF

abundance: .
j_gene: TRBJ2-1
d_gene: TRBD1
len: 15
v_gene: TRBV19
CDR3nt: TGTGCCAGTAGTATCACAGGGGTTTCGTCCGATGAGCAGTTCTTC
CDR3aa: CASSITGVSSDEQFF

abundance: .
j_gene: TRBJ2-5
d_gene: .
len: 19
v_gene: TRBV2
CDR3nt: TGTGCCAGCATGGGTCCCACCAGAAAGACAGGATTTTCCCAAGAGACCCAGTACTTC
CDR3aa: CASMGPTRKTGFSQETQYF

abundance: .
j_gene: TRBJ1-3
d_gene: TRBD1
len: 18
v_gene: TRBV9
CDR3nt: TGTGCCAGCAGCTCCGGACAGGGGCCCATCTTCTCGGGAAACACCATATATTTT
CDR3aa: CASSSGQGPIFSGNTIYF

abundance: .
j_gene: TRBJ2-7
d_gene: .
len: 18
v_gene: TRBV9
CDR3nt: TGTGCCAGCAGCGTAGCAGATGGACACCCGATGAGGACCTACGAGCAGTACTTC
CDR3aa: CASSVADGHPMRTYEQYF

abundance: .
j_gene: TRBJ2-1
d_gene: TRBD2
len: 15
v_gene: TRBV19
CDR3nt: TGTGCCAGTAGTATAGTAGCGGGGGGGCTCAATGAGCAGTTCTTC
CDR3aa: CASSIVAGGLNEQFF

abundance: .
j_gene: TRBJ2-2
d_gene: .
len: 16
v_gene: TRBV6-5
CDR3nt: TGTGCCAGCAGTTACCGGGGACTGAGAGCGGACGGGGAGCTGTTTTTT
CDR3aa: CASSYRGLRADGELFF

abundance: .
j_gene: TRBJ2-1
d_gene: .
len: 15
v_gene: TRBV27
CDR3nt: TGTGCCAGCAAGATCTTCGGGGGTACCTACAATGAGCAGTTCTTC
CDR3aa: CASKIFGGTYNEQFF

abundance: once
j_gene: TRBJ1-2
d_gene: TRBD1
len: 13
v_gene: TRBV18
CDR3nt: TGTGCCAGCTCATCCGAGACAGGGGGCGGCTACACCTTC
CDR3aa: CASSSETGGGYTF

abundance: .
j_gene: TRBJ1-2
d_gene: .
len: 14
v_gene: TRBV7-9
CDR3nt: TGTGCCAGCAGCAGACAGTGGACAAACTATGGCTACACCTTC
CDR3aa: CASSRQWTNYGYTF

abundance: .
j_gene: TRBJ2-3
d_gene: .
len: 16
v_gene: TRBV4-3
CDR3nt: TGCGCCAGCAGCCAAGATCGGAGGGGGGGCACAGATACGCAGTATTTT
CDR3aa: CASSQDRRGGTDTQYF

abundance: .
j_gene: TRBJ2-3
d_gene: TRBD2
len: 14
v_gene: TRBV5-4
CDR3nt: TGTGCCAGCAGCCCCGGACTAGCGGGGGGCGGGGGGTATTTT
CDR3aa: CASSPGLAGGGGYF

abundance: .
j_gene: TRBJ2-3
d_gene: .
len: 11
v_gene: TRBV4-1
CDR3nt: TGCGCCAGCAGCCAGGGAGATACGCAGTATTTT
CDR3aa: CASSQGDTQYF

abundance: few
j_gene: TRBJ1-6
d_gene: .
len: 15
v_gene: TRBV11-2
CDR3nt: TGTGCCAGCAGCTCCACGGTCTCCTATAATTCACCCCTCCACTTT
CDR3aa: CASSSTVSYNSPLHF

abundance: .
j_gene: TRBJ2-7
d_gene: TRBD1
len: 14
v_gene: TRBV30
CDR3nt: TGTGCCATCACCTTAAGGACAGGGAGATACGAGCAGTACTTC
CDR3aa: CAITLRTGRYEQYF

abundance: few
j_gene: TRBJ1-1
d_gene: .
len: 13
v_gene: TRBV9
CDR3nt: TGTGCCAGCAGCGAATCCCCCTACACTGAAGCTTTCTTT
CDR3aa: CASSESPYTEAFF

abundance: .
j_gene: TRBJ2-1
d_gene: TRBD2
len: 14
v_gene: TRBV9
CDR3nt: TGTGCCAGCAGTCCGCTAGCGGGCTACAATGAGCAGTTCTTC
CDR3aa: CASSPLAGYNEQFF

abundance: .
j_gene: TRBJ1-4
d_gene: .
len: 13
v_gene: TRBV28
CDR3nt: TGTGCCAGCAGTTTATACGGGAATGAAAAACTGTTTTTT
CDR3aa: CASSLYGNEKLFF

abundance: .
j_gene: TRBJ2-2
d_gene: TRBD2
len: 15
v_gene: TRBV10-2
CDR3nt: TGCGCCAGCAGGTCGGGACTAGCGGGGGGCTCTCGACTGTTTTTT
CDR3aa: CASRSGLAGGSRLFF

abundance: .
j_gene: TRBJ1-1
d_gene: .
len: 14
v_gene: TRBV10-2
CDR3nt: TGCGCCAGCAGTGGGGGGGGCGCGGGGACTGAAGCTTTCTTT
CDR3aa: CASSGGGAGTEAFF

abundance: .
j_gene: TRBJ2-7
d_gene: .
len: 15
v_gene: TRBV5-1
CDR3nt: TGCGCCAGCAGCTTGGAGGAGGGCAGACCGTCGGAGCAGTACTTC
CDR3aa: CASSLEEGRPSEQYF

abundance: .
j_gene: TRBJ2-5
d_gene: TRBD2
len: 16
v_gene: TRBV4-2
CDR3nt: TGTGCCAGCAGCCAAGTGGGGTCGGCGGGGGAGGAGACCCAGTACTTC
CDR3aa: CASSQVGSAGEETQYF

abundance: .
j_gene: TRBJ1-1
d_gene: .
len: 13
v_gene: TRBV7-3
CDR3nt: TGTGCCAGCAGCCTCGGGGGAGGGTTTGAAGCTTTCTTT
CDR3aa: CASSLGGGFEAFF

abundance: .
j_gene: TRBJ2-1
d_gene: .
len: 17
v_gene: TRBV4-3
CDR3nt: TGCGCCAGCAGCCACCCCAGGGGGGGAAGCTCCTACAATGAGCAGTTCTTC
CDR3aa: CASSHPRGGSSYNEQFF

abundance: .
j_gene: TRBJ2-7
d_gene: TRBD2
len: 18
v_gene: TRBV13
CDR3nt: TGTGCCAGCAGCTTAAAATCCAGCGGGGGAACTAAGGCCTACGAGCAGTACTTC
CDR3aa: CASSLKSSGGTKAYEQYF

abundance: once
j_gene: TRBJ2-2
d_gene: .
len: 14
v_gene: TRBV25-1
CDR3nt: TGTGCCAGCAGTGAATCCAGGGACACCGGGGAGCTGTTTTTT
CDR3aa: CASSESRDTGELFF

abundance: .
j_gene: TRBJ2-7
d_gene: TRBD1
len: 16
v_gene: TRBV5-6
CDR3nt: TGTGCCAGCACCAATACTCACAGGGGGCGAAACCACGAGCAGTACTTC
CDR3aa: CASTNTHRGRNHEQYF